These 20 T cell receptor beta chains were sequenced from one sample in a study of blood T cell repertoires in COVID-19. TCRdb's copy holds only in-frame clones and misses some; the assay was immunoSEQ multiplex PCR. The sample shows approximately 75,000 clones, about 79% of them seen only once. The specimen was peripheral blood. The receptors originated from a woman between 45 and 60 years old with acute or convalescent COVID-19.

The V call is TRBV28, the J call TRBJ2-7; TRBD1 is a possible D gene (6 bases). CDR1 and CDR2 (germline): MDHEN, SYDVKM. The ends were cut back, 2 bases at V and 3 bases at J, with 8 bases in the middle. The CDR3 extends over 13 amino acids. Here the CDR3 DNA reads TGTGCCAGCAGTTTAGGGACAAACTACGAGCAGTACTTC. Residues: CASSLGTNYEQYF.

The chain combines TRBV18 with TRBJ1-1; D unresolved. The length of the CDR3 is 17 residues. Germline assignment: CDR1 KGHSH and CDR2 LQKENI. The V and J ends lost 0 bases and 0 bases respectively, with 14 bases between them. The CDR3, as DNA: TGTGCCAGCTCACCACCAGGTTGGGAGGGTTTGAACACTGAAGCTTTCTTT. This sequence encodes CASSPPGWEGLNTEAFF.

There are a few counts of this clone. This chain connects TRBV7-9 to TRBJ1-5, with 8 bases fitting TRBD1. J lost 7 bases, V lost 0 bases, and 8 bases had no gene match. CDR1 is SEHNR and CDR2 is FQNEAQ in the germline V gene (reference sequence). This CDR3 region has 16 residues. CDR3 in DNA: TGTGCCAGCAGCTTAGCTCAGGGGGCAAGGGGGCAGCCCCAGCATTTT. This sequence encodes CASSLAQGARGQPQHF. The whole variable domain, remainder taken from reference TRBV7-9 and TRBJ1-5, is DTGVSQNPRHKITKRGQNVTFRCDPISEHNRLYWYRQTLGQGPEFLTYFQNEAQLEKSRLLSDRFSAERPKGSFSTLEIQRTEQGDSAMYLCASSLAQGARGQPQHFGDGTRLSIL.

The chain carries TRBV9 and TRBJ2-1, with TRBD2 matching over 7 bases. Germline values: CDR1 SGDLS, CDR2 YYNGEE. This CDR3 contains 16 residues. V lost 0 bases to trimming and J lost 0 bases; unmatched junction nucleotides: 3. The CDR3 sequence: CASSVGGSSSYNEQFF. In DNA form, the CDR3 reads TGTGCCAGCAGCGTAGGCGGGAGCAGCTCCTACAATGAGCAGTTCTTC.

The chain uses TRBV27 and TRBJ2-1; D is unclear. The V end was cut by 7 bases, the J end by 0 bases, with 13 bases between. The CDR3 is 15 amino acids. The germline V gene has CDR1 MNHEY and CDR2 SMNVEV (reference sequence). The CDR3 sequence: CASTIGLGSYNEQFF. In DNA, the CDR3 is TGTGCCAGCACCATAGGCCTAGGCTCCTACAATGAGCAGTTCTTC.

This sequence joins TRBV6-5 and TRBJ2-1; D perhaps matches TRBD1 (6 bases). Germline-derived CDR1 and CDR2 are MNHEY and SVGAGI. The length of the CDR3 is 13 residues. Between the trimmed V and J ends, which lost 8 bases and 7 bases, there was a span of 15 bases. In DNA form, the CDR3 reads TGTGCCAGCTGCCAGGGGCATCGGAATGAGCAGTTCTTC. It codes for CASCQGHRNEQFF.

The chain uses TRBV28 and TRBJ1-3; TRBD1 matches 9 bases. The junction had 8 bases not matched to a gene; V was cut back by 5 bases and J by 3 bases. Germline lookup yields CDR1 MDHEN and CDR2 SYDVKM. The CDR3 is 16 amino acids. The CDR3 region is CASSVRDRVVGNTIYF. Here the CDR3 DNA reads TGTGCCAGCAGTGTCAGGGACAGGGTTGTTGGAAACACCATATATTTT.

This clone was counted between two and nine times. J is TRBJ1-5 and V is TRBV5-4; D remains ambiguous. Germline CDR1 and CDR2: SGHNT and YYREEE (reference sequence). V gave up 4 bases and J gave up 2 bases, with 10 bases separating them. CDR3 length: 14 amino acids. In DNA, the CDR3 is TGTGCCAGCAGCCCGTTCGGTCGCAATCAGCCCCAGCATTTT. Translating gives CASSPFGRNQPQHF.

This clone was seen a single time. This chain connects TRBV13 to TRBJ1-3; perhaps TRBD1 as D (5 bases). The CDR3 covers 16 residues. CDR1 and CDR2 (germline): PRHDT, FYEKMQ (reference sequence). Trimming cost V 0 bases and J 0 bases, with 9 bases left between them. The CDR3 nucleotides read TGTGCCAGCAGCTTAGGCCAGGGTATCTCTGGAAACACCATATATTTT. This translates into CASSLGQGISGNTIYF.

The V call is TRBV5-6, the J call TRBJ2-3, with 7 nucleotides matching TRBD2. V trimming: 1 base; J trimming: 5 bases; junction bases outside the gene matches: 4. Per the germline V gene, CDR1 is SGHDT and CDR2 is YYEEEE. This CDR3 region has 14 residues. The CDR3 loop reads CASSLTGLGDTQYF. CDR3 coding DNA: TGTGCCAGCAGCTTGACAGGACTAGGAGATACGCAGTATTTT.

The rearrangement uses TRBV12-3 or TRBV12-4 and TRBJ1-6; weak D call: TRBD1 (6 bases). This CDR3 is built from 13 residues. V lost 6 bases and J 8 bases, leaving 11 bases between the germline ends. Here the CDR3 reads CASSKDRYSPLHF. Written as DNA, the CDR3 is TGTGCCAGCAGCAAGGACAGATATTCACCCCTCCACTTT.

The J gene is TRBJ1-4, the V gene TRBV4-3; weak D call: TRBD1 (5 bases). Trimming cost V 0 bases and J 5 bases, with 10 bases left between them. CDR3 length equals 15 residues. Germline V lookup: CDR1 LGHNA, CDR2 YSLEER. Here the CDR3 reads CASSQDRGSNEKLFF. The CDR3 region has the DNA TGCGCCAGCAGCCAAGATAGGGGTAGCAATGAAAAACTGTTTTTT.

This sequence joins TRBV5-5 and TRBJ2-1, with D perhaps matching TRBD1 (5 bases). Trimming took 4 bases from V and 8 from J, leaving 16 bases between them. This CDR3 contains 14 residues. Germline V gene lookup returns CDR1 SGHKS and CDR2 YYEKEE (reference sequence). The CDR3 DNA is TGTGCCAGCAGCCCAAAACGGGTCAGGGATGAGCAGTTCTTC. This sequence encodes CASSPKRVRDEQFF.

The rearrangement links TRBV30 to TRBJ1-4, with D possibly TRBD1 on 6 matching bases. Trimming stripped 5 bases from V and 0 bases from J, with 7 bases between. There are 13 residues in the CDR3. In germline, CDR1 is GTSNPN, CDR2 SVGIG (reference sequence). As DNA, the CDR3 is TGTGCCTGGGGACAGTCAACTAATGAAAAACTGTTTTTT. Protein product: CAWGQSTNEKLFF.

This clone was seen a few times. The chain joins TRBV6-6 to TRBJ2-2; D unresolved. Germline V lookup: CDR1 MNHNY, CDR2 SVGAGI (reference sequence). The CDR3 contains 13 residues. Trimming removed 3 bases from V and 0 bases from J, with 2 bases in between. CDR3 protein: CASSYTNTGELFF. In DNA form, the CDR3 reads TGTGCCAGCAGTTATACGAACACCGGGGAGCTGTTTTTT.

The CDR3 DNA reads as TGTGCCAGCAGCGGACAGGGGAGACTAAACTATGGCTACACCTTC. Protein: CASSGQGRLNYGYTF. The rearrangement uses TRBV9 and TRBJ1-2; 8 bases align to TRBD1. The CDR3 has 15 residues. CDR1 and CDR2 (germline): SGDLS, YYNGEE. After removal of 3 bases from V and 2 bases from J, the junction contained 6 bases not matched to a gene.

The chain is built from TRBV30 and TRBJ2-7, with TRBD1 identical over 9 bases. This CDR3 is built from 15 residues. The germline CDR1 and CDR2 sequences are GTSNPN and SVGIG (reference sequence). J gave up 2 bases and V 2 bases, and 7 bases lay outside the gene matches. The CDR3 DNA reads TGTGCCTGGAGTAAAATAGGACAGGGGACCTACGAGCAGTACTTC. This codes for CAWSKIGQGTYEQYF. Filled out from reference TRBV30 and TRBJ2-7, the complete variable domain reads SQTIHQWPATLVQPVGSPLSLECTVEGTSNPNLYWYRQAAGRGLQLLFYSVGIGQISSEVPQNLSASRPQDRQFILSSKKLLLSDSGFYLCAWSKIGQGTYEQYFGPGTRLTVT.

The CDR3 is CASSPGGGGEKLFF. The CDR3 DNA reads TGCGCCAGCAGCCCCGGAGGGGGAGGGGAAAAACTGTTTTTT. This chain links TRBV5-1 with TRBJ1-4; D might be TRBD1 (6 bases). Germline loops: CDR1 SGHRS, CDR2 YFSETQ. V shed 4 bases and J shed 8 bases, with 15 bases lying between them. The CDR3 contains 14 residues.

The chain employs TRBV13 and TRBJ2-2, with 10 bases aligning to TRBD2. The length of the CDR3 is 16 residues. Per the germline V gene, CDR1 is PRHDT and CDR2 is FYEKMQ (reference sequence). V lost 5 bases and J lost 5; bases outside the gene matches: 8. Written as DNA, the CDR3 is TGTGCCAGCAGCCTCACCGGTAGCGGGAGGACCGGGGAGCTGTTTTTT. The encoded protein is CASSLTGSGRTGELFF.

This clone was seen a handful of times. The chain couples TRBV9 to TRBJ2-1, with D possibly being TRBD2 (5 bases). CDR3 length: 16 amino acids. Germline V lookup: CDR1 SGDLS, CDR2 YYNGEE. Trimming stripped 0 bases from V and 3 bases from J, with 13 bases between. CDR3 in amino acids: CASSVGDSVYYNEQFF. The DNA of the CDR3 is TGTGCCAGCAGCGTAGGTGATAGCGTGTACTACAATGAGCAGTTCTTC.